This entry is about one T cell receptor beta chain. This may be a read error, as it is one base from a much larger clone. The data were obtained in a study of tumor-infiltrating lymphocytes in primary liver carcinoma. The wider study: Donors had hepatocellular carcinoma or combined HCC and intrahepatic cholangiocarcinoma.

The CDR3 is made up of 12 amino acids. Germline V gene data show CDR1 as MNHEY and CDR2 as SVGEGT. From roughly 21-30 mg of unsorted bulk tissue, DNA and RNA were co-extracted together. Starting from roughly 0.5 ug of total RNA, TCR beta cDNA was produced with a primer in the constant region. Each TCR beta library was derived from three nested multiplex PCR rounds that employed slightly modified ARM-PCR. Running around 9 cycles apiece, the first two PCR rounds relied on TRBV1-TRBV30 forward primers together with a C-beta reverse primer. TCRdb analysed the multiplex PCR reads with MiXCR anew, one entry per CDR3 protein. The sample has 85,000 to 100,000 distinct CDR3 sequences; around 68% are singletons.

The rearrangement joins TRBV6-2 or TRBV6-3 to TRBJ1-1; D not certain. The specimen sequenced was tumor-adjacent normal liver tissue. This receptor was obtained from a man aged 35 to 55 with primary liver carcinoma and hepatitis B virus infection. The CDR3 coding sequence is TGTGCCAGCAGAACCTCTCCCACTGAAGTTTTCTTT. It yields the protein CASRTSPTEVFF.